One and the same sample provided the 9 T cell receptor beta chains below, sequenced in a study of PD-1 blockade in classical Hodgkin lymphoma. Libraries were prepared by immunoSEQ multiplex PCR; TCRdb keeps only in-frame clonotypes and omits some of them. The table shows approximately 73,000 clones, with 93% occurring only once. All patients experienced relapse after autologous stem cell transplantation, and brentuximab vedotin exposure was variable. The sequencing here drew on peripheral blood mononuclear cells (PBMCs), taken at baseline. The source of these receptors is a human donor with classical Hodgkin lymphoma.

This clone has a single count. V gene TRBV25-1 combines with J gene TRBJ2-1; tentatively, D is TRBD2 (6 bases). Germline-derived CDR1 and CDR2 are MGHDK and SYGVNS. Trimming shortened V by 1 base and J by 9 bases, and 10 bases separated the two germline ends. This CDR3 is 13 amino acids long. The CDR3, as DNA: TGTGCCAGCAGTGAATCCCCCGGGAGTGAGCAGTTCTTC. Translated, it gives CASSESPGSEQFF. Supplemented by reference TRBV25-1 and TRBJ2-1, the full variable domain reads EADIYQTPRYLVIGTGKKITLECSQTMGHDKMYWYQQDPGMELHLIHYSYGVNSTEKGDLSSESTVSRIRTEHFPLTLESARPSHTSQYLCASSESPGSEQFFGPGTRLTVL.

A single count supports this clone. V and J are TRBV2 and TRBJ2-3; 7 bases are a match to TRBD1. V lost 3 bases to trimming and J lost 4 bases; unmatched junction nucleotides: 4. Germline V gene lookup returns CDR1 SNHLY and CDR2 FYNNEI. This CDR3 is 14 amino acids long. The CDR3 DNA reads as TGTGCCAGCAGTGAGGACAGGTGGTCAGATACGCAGTATTTT. It translates to CASSEDRWSDTQYF.

The rearrangement links TRBV7-2 to TRBJ2-1; 8 bases align to TRBD2. The junction had 3 bases not matched to a gene; V was cut back by 8 bases and J by 0 bases. CDR1 and CDR2 from the germline V gene are SGHTA and FQGNSA. CDR3 size: 14 residues. The CDR3 nucleotides read TGTGCCAGCCCTAGCGGGTACTCCTACAATGAGCAGTTCTTC. It is translated as CASPSGYSYNEQFF.

The rearrangement uses TRBV21-1 and TRBJ1-1; the listed D gene, TRBD1, was not tested against the DNA. TRBV21-1 is annotated as a pseudogene. The CDR3 length is 16 residues. The CDR3 spells CASSKARGHRKTEAFF. As DNA, the CDR3 is TGTGCCAGCAGCAAAGCCCGGGGACATCGAAAGACTGAAGCTTTCTTT.

The chain has TRBV19 and TRBJ2-1, with TRBD2 matching over 10 bases. The CDR3 runs to 16 residues. Germline V CDR1 and CDR2: LNHDA, SQIVND (reference sequence). J was trimmed by 0 bases and V by 5 bases; bases with no gene match: 4. The CDR3, as DNA: TGTGCCAGTAGTCAAAGGACTAGCGGCTCCTACAATGAGCAGTTCTTC. Translating gives CASSQRTSGSYNEQFF.

V gene TRBV13 combines with J gene TRBJ1-1, with a weak D call TRBD1 (6 bases). V was cut by 1 base and J by 6 bases, with 15 bases left in between. CDR1 and CDR2 (germline): PRHDT, FYEKMQ (reference sequence). The CDR3 runs to 15 residues. CDR3 sequence reads: CASSLEIQGSSEAFF. The CDR3 region has the DNA TGTGCCAGCAGCTTAGAAATACAGGGTAGCTCTGAAGCTTTCTTT. Filled out from reference TRBV13 and TRBJ1-1, the complete variable domain reads AAGVIQSPRHLIKEKRETATLKCYPIPRHDTVYWYQQGPGQDPQFLISFYEKMQSDKGSIPDRFSAQQFSDYHSELNMSSLELGDSALYFCASSLEIQGSSEAFFGQGTRLTVV.

This rearrangement joins TRBV27 to TRBJ2-3; D not certain. The CDR3 has 14 amino acids. Trimming took off 4 bases at V and 2 bases at J, with 10 bases between the two ends. CDR1 and CDR2 from the germline V gene are MNHEY and SMNVEV (reference sequence). Here the CDR3 DNA reads TGTGCCAGCAGTTCCAAATCCTACACAGATACGCAGTATTTT. This gives the protein CASSSKSYTDTQYF.

This sequence joins TRBV9 and TRBJ1-4; D call uncertain. CDR3 length equals 15 residues. Trimming stripped 0 bases from V and 6 bases from J, with 12 bases between. Germline V gives CDR1 SGDLS, CDR2 YYNGEE. CDR3 protein: CASSVEGRRDEKLFF. CDR3 coding DNA: TGTGCCAGCAGCGTAGAGGGCAGGCGGGATGAAAAACTGTTTTTT. The entire variable domain, with the rest obtained from reference TRBV9 and TRBJ1-4, is as follows: DSGVTQTPKHLITATGQRVTLRCSPRSGDLSVYWYQQSLDQGLQFLIQYYNGEERAKGNILERFSAQQFPDLHSELNLSSLELGDSALYFCASSVEGRRDEKLFFGSGTQLSVL.

The chain couples TRBV13 to TRBJ1-6, with 8 positions matching TRBD1. The V gene's germline CDR1 is PRHDT and CDR2 FYEKMQ (reference sequence). V lost 5 bases and J lost 0; bases outside the gene matches: 3. The CDR3 is made up of 16 amino acids. CDR3 loop: CASSETGGSYNSPLHF. CDR3 sequence (DNA): TGTGCCAGCAGCGAAACAGGGGGCTCCTATAATTCACCCCTCCACTTT. Full variable domain (missing parts from reference TRBV13 and TRBJ1-6): AAGVIQSPRHLIKEKRETATLKCYPIPRHDTVYWYQQGPGQDPQFLISFYEKMQSDKGSIPDRFSAQQFSDYHSELNMSSLELGDSALYFCASSETGGSYNSPLHFGNGTRLTVT.